This T cell receptor beta chain was found in a study of blood T cells in healthy people across ages. Germline V gene lookup returns CDR1 SGHTA and CDR2 FQGNSA. With V trimmed by 0 bases and J by 3 bases, 8 bases remained unmatched. This CDR3 has 16 amino acids. Then a second PCR, running roughly 7 to 11 cycles, was carried out with a sample-barcoded 5' primer and a J-beta primer mix. One entry per CDR3 protein results from TCRdb running MiXCR on the 5' RACE reads. The data show 760,000 or so distinct CDR3 sequences, around 25% seen once. This same sample was also part of a study on T cells of mothers and their children.

The clonotype originates from a boy younger than 18 in good health. Source material: blood. This chain links TRBV7-2 with TRBJ2-7; 7 bases match TRBD1. This CDR3 reads CASSLASRGQIYEQYF. The CDR3 DNA reads as TGTGCCAGCAGCTTAGCTTCTAGGGGGCAAATCTACGAGCAGTACTTC. Supplemented by reference TRBV7-2 and TRBJ2-7, the full variable domain reads GAGVSQSPSNKVTEKGKDVELRCDPISGHTALYWYRQSLGQGLEFLIYFQGNSAPDKSGLPSDRFSAERTGGSVSTLTIQRTQQEDSAVYLCASSLASRGQIYEQYFGPGTRLTVT.